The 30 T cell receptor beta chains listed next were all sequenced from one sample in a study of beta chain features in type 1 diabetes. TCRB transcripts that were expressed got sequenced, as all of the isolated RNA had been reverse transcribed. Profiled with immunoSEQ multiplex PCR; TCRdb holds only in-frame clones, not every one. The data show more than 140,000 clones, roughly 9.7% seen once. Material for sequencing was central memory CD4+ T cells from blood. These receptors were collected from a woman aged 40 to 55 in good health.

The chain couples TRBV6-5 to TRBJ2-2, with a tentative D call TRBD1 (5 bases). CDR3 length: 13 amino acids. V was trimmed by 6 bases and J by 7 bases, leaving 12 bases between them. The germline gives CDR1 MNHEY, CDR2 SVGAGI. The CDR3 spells CASRPRAIGELFF. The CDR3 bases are TGTGCCAGCAGACCCAGGGCTATCGGGGAGCTGTTTTTT.

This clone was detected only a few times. The CDR3 region has the DNA TGTGCCAGTAGTATAGATCTTGATAGCGGCTACACCTTC. This encodes CASSIDLDSGYTF. This chain links TRBV19 with TRBJ1-2, with D uncertain. The ends were cut back, 0 bases at V and 8 bases at J, with 10 bases in the middle. There are 13 residues in the CDR3. Germline V gene data show CDR1 as LNHDA and CDR2 as SQIVND (reference sequence).

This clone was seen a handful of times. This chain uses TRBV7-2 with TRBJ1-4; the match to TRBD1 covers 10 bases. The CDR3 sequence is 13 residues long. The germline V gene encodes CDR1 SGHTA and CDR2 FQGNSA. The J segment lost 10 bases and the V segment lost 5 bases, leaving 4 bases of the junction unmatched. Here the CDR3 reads CASSLRDRGKLFF. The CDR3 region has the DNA TGTGCCAGCAGCCTTCGGGACAGGGGAAAACTGTTTTTT.

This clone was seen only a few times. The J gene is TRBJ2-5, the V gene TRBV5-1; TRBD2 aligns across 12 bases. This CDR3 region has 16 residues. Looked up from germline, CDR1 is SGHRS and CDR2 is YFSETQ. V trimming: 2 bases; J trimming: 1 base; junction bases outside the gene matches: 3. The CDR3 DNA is TGCGCCAGCAGCTTCGGGGGACTAGCGGGCCAAGAGACCCAGTACTTC. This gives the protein CASSFGGLAGQETQYF.

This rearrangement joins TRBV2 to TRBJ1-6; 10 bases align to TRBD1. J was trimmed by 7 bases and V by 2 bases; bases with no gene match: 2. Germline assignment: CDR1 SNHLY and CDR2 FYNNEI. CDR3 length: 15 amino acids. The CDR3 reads CASSELGQGNSPLHF. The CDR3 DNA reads TGTGCCAGCAGTGAATTGGGACAGGGGAATTCACCCCTCCACTTT.

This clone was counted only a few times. CDR3 coding DNA: TGTGCCAGCAGCTTAGATAGATATGGCTACACCTTC. Its protein product is CASSLDRYGYTF. The rearrangement joins TRBV13 to TRBJ1-2; no reliable D call. This CDR3 has 12 residues. Germline lookup yields CDR1 PRHDT and CDR2 FYEKMQ (reference sequence). Trimming took off 1 base at V and 5 bases at J, with 5 bases between the two ends.

CDR3 DNA: TGTGCCAGCAGCTTCGACGGGAATCAGCCCCAGCATTTT. This sequence encodes CASSFDGNQPQHF. The chain employs TRBV7-9 and TRBJ1-5, with D unresolved. The CDR3 loop spans 13 amino acids. V was shortened by 3 bases and J by 4 bases, with 7 bases between the two germline ends. CDR1 and CDR2 (germline): SEHNR, FQNEAQ (reference sequence).

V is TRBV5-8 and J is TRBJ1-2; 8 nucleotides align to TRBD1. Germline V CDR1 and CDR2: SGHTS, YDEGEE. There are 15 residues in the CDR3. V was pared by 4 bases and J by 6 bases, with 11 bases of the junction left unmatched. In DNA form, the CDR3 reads TGTGCCAGCAGCGCTTCAGGGGGCCTGGTGAATGGCTACACCTTC. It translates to CASSASGGLVNGYTF.

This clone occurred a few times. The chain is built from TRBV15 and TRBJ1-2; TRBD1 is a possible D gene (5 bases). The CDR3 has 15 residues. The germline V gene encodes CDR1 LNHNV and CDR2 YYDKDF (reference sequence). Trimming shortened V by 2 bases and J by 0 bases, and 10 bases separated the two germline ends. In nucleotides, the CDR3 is TGTGCCACCAGCAGACAAACCAGGGCTAACTATGGCTACACCTTC. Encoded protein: CATSRQTRANYGYTF.

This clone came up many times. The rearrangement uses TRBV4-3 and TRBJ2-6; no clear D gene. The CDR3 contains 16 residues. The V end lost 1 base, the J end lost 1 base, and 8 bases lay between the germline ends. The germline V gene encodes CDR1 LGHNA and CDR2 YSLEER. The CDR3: CASSQGPGSGANVLTF. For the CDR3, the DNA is TGCGCCAGCAGCCAAGGGCCGGGTTCTGGGGCCAACGTCCTGACTTTC.

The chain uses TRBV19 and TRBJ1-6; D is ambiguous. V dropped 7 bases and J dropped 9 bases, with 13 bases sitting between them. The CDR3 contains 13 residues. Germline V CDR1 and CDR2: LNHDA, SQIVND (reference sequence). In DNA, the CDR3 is TGTGCCAGTATAGGAATGGAGGGTTCACCCCTCCACTTT. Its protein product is CASIGMEGSPLHF.

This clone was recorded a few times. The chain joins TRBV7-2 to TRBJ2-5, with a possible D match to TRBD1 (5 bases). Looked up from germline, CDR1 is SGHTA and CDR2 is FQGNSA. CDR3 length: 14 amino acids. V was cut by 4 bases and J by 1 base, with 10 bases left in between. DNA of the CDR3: TGTGCCAGCAGCTACCCACAGGCCCAAGAGACCCAGTACTTC. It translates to CASSYPQAQETQYF.

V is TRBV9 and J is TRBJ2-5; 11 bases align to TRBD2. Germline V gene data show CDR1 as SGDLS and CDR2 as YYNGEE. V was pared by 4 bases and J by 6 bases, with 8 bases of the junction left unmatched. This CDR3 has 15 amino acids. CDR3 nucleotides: TGTGCCAGCAGCATGGGGACTAGCGGTCAACAGACCCAGTACTTC. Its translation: CASSMGTSGQQTQYF.

The CDR3 coding sequence is TGTGCCAGCTCGGGGTTTGTCACAGATACGCAGTATTTT. Its translation: CASSGFVTDTQYF. V usage is TRBV7-2 and J usage is TRBJ2-3; D possibly corresponds to TRBD2 (5 bases). CDR3 length: 13 residues. Trimming took 8 bases from V and 2 from J, leaving 11 bases between them. CDR1 is SGHTA, CDR2 FQGNSA, per germline.

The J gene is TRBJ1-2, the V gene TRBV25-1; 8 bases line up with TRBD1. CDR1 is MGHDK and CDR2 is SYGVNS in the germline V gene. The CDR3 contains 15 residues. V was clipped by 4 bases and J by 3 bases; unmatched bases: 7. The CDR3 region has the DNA TGTGCCAGCAGTGGCGGGACAGGCTTACACTATGGCTACACCTTC. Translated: CASSGGTGLHYGYTF.

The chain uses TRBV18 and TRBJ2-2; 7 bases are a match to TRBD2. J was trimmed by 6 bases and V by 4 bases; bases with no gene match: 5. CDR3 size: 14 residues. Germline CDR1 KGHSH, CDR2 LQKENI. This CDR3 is CASSRDYSAGELFF. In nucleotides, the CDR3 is TGTGCCAGCTCACGGGACTACTCTGCCGGGGAGCTGTTTTTT.

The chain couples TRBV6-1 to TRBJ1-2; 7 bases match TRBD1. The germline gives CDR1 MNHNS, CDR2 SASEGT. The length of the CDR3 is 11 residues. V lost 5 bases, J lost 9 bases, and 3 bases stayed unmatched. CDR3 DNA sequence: TGTGCCAGCAGTACGACAGGGAGCTACACCTTC. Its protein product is CASSTTGSYTF.

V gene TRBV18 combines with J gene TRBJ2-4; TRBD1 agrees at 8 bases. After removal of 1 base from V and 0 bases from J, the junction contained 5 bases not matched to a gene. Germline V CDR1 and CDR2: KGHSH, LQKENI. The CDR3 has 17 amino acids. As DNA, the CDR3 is TGTGCCAGCTCACCACTCCGGACAGGGCTAGCCAAAAACATTCAGTACTTC. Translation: CASSPLRTGLAKNIQYF. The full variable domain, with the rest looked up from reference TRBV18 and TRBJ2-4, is NAGVMQNPRHLVRRRGQEARLRCSPMKGHSHVYWYRQLPEEGLKFMVYLQKENIIDESGMPKERFSAEFPKEGPSILRIQQVVRGDSAAYFCASSPLRTGLAKNIQYFGAGTRLSVL.

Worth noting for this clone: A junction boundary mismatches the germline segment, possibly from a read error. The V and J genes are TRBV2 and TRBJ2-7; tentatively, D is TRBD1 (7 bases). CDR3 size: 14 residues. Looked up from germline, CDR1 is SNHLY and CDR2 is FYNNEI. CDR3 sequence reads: CASGGQGGSYERYF. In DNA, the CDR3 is TGTGCCAGCGGGGGCCAGGGGGGCTCCTACGAGCGGTACTTC.

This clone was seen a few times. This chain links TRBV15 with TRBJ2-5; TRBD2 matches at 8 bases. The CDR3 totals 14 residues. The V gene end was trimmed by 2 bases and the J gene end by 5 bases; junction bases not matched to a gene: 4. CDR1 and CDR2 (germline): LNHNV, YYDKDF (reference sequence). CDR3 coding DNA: TGTGCCACCAGCAGATCGGGAGGGTACGAGACCCAGTACTTC. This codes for CATSRSGGYETQYF.

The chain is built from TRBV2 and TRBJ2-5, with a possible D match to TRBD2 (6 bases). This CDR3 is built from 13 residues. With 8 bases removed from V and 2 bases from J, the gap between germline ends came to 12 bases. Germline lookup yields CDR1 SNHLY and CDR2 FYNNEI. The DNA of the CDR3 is TGTGCCAGCGGGACTCACCCTCAAGAGACCCAGTACTTC. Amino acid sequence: CASGTHPQETQYF.

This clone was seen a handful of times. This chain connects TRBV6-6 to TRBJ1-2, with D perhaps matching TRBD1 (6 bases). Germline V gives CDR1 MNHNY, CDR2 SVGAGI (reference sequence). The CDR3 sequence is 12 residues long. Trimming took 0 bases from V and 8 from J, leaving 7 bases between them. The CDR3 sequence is CASSYSGAGYTF. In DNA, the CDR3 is TGTGCCAGCAGTTACTCGGGGGCCGGCTACACCTTC.

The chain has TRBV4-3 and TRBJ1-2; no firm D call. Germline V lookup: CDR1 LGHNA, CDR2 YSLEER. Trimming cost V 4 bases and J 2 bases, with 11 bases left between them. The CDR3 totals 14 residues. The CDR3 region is CASSPTRTNYGYTF. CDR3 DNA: TGCGCCAGCAGCCCCACCAGAACCAACTATGGCTACACCTTC.

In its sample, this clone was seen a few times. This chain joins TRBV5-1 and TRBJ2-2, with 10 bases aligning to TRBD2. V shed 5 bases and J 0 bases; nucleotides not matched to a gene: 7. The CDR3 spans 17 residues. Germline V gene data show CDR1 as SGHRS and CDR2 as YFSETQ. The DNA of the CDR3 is TGCGCCAGCAGTTCTCATAGCGGGGGGACGAACACCGGGGAGCTGTTTTTT. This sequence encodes CASSSHSGGTNTGELFF.

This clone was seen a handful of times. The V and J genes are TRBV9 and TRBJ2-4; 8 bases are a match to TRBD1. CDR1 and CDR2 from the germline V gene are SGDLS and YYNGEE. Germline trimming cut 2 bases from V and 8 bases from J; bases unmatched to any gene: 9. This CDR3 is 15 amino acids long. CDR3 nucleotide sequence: TGTGCCAGCAGCGTTCAGGACAGGGTGGTAGACATTCAGTACTTC. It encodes CASSVQDRVVDIQYF.

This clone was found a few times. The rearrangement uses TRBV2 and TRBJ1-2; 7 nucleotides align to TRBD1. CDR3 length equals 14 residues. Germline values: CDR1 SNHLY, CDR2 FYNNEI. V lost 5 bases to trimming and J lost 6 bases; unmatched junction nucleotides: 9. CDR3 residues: CASSMDRTSDGYTF. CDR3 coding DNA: TGTGCCAGCAGTATGGACAGGACGAGTGATGGCTACACCTTC.

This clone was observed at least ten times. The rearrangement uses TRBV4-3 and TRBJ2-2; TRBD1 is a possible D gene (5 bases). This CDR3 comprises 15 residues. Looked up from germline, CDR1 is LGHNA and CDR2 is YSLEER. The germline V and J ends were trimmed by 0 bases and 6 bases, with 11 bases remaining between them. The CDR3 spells CASSQDTRAAGELFF. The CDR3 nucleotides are TGCGCCAGCAGCCAAGATACCAGGGCTGCCGGGGAGCTGTTTTTT.

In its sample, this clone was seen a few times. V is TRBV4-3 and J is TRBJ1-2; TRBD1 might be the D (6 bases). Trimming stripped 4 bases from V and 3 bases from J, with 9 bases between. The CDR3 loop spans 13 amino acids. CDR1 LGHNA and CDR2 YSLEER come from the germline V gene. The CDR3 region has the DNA TGCGCCAGCAGCCCCAGGGGAGACTATGGCTACACCTTC. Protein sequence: CASSPRGDYGYTF.

CDR3 bases: TGTGCCAGTAGTGTTCGGGGGGCTCAGCCCCAGCATTTT. Translation gives CASSVRGAQPQHF. The chain employs TRBV19 and TRBJ1-5; D possibly corresponds to TRBD1 (6 bases). The germline gives CDR1 LNHDA, CDR2 SQIVND (reference sequence). Trimming shortened V by 5 bases and J by 6 bases, and 11 bases separated the two germline ends. The CDR3 runs to 13 residues.

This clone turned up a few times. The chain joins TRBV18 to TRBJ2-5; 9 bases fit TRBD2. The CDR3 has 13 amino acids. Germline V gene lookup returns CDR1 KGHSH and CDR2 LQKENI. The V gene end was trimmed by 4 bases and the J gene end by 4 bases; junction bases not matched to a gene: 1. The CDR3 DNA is TGTGCCAGCTCACGTAGCGGGGGAGAGACCCAGTACTTC. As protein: CASSRSGGETQYF. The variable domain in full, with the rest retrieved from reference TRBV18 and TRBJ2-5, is NAGVMQNPRHLVRRRGQEARLRCSPMKGHSHVYWYRQLPEEGLKFMVYLQKENIIDESGMPKERFSAEFPKEGPSILRIQQVVRGDSAAYFCASSRSGGETQYFGPGTRLLVL.